A selection of T cell receptor beta chains follows, all from one sample in a study of T cells in Graves' hyperthyroidism and ophthalmopathy. TCRdb reprocessed the multiplex PCR reads via MiXCR and lists one record per CDR3 protein. This sample yields some 350,000 distinct CDR3 sequences, of which 12% to 15% are seen a single time; roughly a fifth belongs to the top ten. The sample consisted of blood. Receptors originate from an older woman with Graves' ophthalmopathy. CDR3s include the opening cysteine and the closing phenylalanine or tryptophan. D genes are given only for firm matches. Size is stated for part of the rows, as once, few or many counts, or as a class when the clone is expanded.

CDR3nt	CDR3aa	len	abundance	d_gene	j_gene	v_gene
TGTGCCACCAGCAGAGATCCCCAGGGAAGAGCCGGGGAGCTGTTTTTT	CATSRDPQGRAGELFF	16	few	-	TRBJ2-2	TRBV15
TGTGCCAGTAGTATTCAAGTTGGAAACACCATATATTTT	CASSIQVGNTIYF	13	few	-	TRBJ1-3	TRBV19
TGTGCCAGCAGCTGGGGACTAGAAGGTGAGACCCAGTACTTC	CASSWGLEGETQYF	14	many	TRBD2	TRBJ2-5	TRBV6-2/TRBV6-3
TGCAGCGTTGGGGGGAGGGGACTAGCGGGAGCCGAGCAGTACTTC	CSVGGRGLAGAEQYF	15	few	TRBD2	TRBJ2-7	TRBV29-1
TGCAGTGCTAACCCAGACGGATCCGTCTCCTACGAGCAGTACTTC	CSANPDGSVSYEQYF	15	many	-	TRBJ2-7	TRBV20-1
TGTGCCAGAGTAGCGGGTGGCGCGAACACCGGGGAGCTGTTTTTT	CARVAGGANTGELFF	15	many	TRBD2	TRBJ2-2	TRBV7-8
TGTGCCAGCAGTGACGGGACTCGGGGTTACACCGGGGAGCTGTTTTTT	CASSDGTRGYTGELFF	16	many	-	TRBJ2-2	TRBV6-1
TGCGCCAGCAGCTCTTCGCCGGAGGGGACCCAGTACTTC	CASSSSPEGTQYF	13	-	-	TRBJ2-5	TRBV5-1
TGTGCCAGCAGTAGGGGAACGTCGGATCAAGAGACCCAGTACTTC	CASSRGTSDQETQYF	15	few	-	TRBJ2-5	TRBV6-1
TGTGCCAGCAGCTCCGGGTGGGGTTTGGCAACAGAGCAGTTCTTC	CASSSGWGLATEQFF	15	few	-	TRBJ2-1	TRBV3-1
TGCGCCAGCAGCCAATATCAGCGGGAGGGAGAGACCCAGTACTTC	CASSQYQREGETQYF	15	few	TRBD2	TRBJ2-5	TRBV4-1
TGTGCCAGTAGTATGAACGTCCCCCCAGAGACCCAGTACTTC	CASSMNVPPETQYF	14	-	-	TRBJ2-5	TRBV19
TGCGCCAGCAGTGAGACAGGGACGAACACCGGGGAGCTGTTTTTT	CASSETGTNTGELFF	15	few	-	TRBJ2-2	TRBV10-1
TGTGCCAGCTCACCACTAAGCGGCAGATCCTATGGCTACACCTTC	CASSPLSGRSYGYTF	15	many	-	TRBJ1-2	TRBV18
TGTGCCAGCAGCGTAGGTGGGACTAGTCGGGACACAGATACGCAGTATTTT	CASSVGGTSRDTDTQYF	17	few	TRBD2	TRBJ2-3	TRBV9
TGTGCCAGCAGCCAAGTCGGAATAGCTAACTATGGCTACACCTTC	CASSQVGIANYGYTF	15	many	-	TRBJ1-2	TRBV3-1
TGTGCCAGCAGCCGACTAGCAGGAGGCTACAATGAGCAGTACTTC	CASSRLAGGYNEQYF	15	-	TRBD2	TRBJ2-7	TRBV11-1
TGCAGTGCTAGAGATTACTGGGAGCAGTTCTTC	CSARDYWEQFF	11	-	-	TRBJ2-1	TRBV20-1
TGTGCCAGCAGCTGGACTAGCGGGCCCATCCAAGAGACCCAGTACTTC	CASSWTSGPIQETQYF	16	-	TRBD2	TRBJ2-5	TRBV7-2
TGTGCCAGCAGTTACATTGAGACCCAGTACTTC	CASSYIETQYF	11	many	-	TRBJ2-5	TRBV6-6
TGTGCCAGCAGTGACAGGTCCCACAATGAGCAGTTCTTC	CASSDRSHNEQFF	13	-	-	TRBJ2-1	TRBV28
TGTGCCATCAGTGACATCCCGGGACAGGGGCAAGAGACCCAGTACTTC	CAISDIPGQGQETQYF	16	-	TRBD1	TRBJ2-5	TRBV10-3
TGTGCCAGCAGCGATCGGACGAGAGGAGAGACCCAGTACTTC	CASSDRTRGETQYF	14	many	-	TRBJ2-5	TRBV9
TGTGCCAGCACGGGACCCCGAACTTGGACCCAGTACTTC	CASTGPRTWTQYF	13	-	-	TRBJ2-5	TRBV25-1
TGTGCCAGCAGTTACGACTCGGGGGACAGGGGGTTTACTGAAGCTTTCTTT	CASSYDSGDRGFTEAFF	17	few	TRBD1	TRBJ1-1	TRBV6-5
TGTGCCAGCAGTCCCGGGACAGGCTCATCCACTGAAGCTTTCTTT	CASSPGTGSSTEAFF	15	many	TRBD1	TRBJ1-1	TRBV6-1
TGTGCCAGCAGTTTAGCCAACAGGGGTGAGGAGCAGTACTTC	CASSLANRGEEQYF	14	many	TRBD1	TRBJ2-7	TRBV12-3/TRBV12-4
TGCAGCGTTGATGGCGGGAGGGTCACAGATACGCAGTATTTT	CSVDGGRVTDTQYF	14	many	TRBD2	TRBJ2-3	TRBV29-1
TGCGCCAGCAGCTTGGCTTGGCGGGAGGGTGACGAGCAGTACTTC	CASSLAWREGDEQYF	15	few	TRBD2	TRBJ2-7	TRBV5-1
TGTGCCATCTCGCAGGAAACTCTGTCTGGCTACACCTTC	CAISQETLSGYTF	13	many	-	TRBJ1-2	TRBV10-3
TGTGCCAGCAGACCAGGGGTTCCTTCCTACAATGAGCAGTACTTC	CASRPGVPSYNEQYF	15	-	-	TRBJ2-7	TRBV27
TGTGCCACCGCGGGACAGGAAGAGACCCAGTACTTC	CATAGQEETQYF	12	many	TRBD1	TRBJ2-5	TRBV6-1
TGCAGCGTTGCAGGAACGCTGAACACCGGGGAGCTGTTTTTT	CSVAGTLNTGELFF	14	many	-	TRBJ2-2	TRBV29-1
TGTGCCAGCAGCCCAGGAAGTGGGGCCTCGGGTGAGCAGTTCTTC	CASSPGSGASGEQFF	15	many	-	TRBJ2-1	TRBV3-1
TGCGCCAGCAGCCAAGTGGCTAGCGGGAGATTCGGCGGGGAGCTGTTTTTT	CASSQVASGRFGGELFF	17	-	TRBD2	TRBJ2-2	TRBV4-1